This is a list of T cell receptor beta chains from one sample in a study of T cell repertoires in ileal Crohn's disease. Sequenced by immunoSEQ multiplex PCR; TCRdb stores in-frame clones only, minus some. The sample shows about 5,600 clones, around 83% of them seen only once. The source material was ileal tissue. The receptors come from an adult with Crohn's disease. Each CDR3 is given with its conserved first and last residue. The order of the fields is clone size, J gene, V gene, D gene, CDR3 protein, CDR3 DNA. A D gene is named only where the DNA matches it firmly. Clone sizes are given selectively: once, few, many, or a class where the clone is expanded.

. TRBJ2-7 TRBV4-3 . CASSQEVMGNSYEQYF TGCGCCAGCAGCCAAGAGGTCATGGGAAACTCCTACGAGCAGTACTTC
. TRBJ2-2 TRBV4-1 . CASSQKEGATNTGELFF TGCGCCAGCAGCCAAAAGGAGGGGGCGACGAACACCGGGGAGCTGTTTTTT
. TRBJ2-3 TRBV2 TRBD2 CASTKTSGITDTQYF TGTGCCAGCACCAAGACTAGCGGGATCACAGATACGCAGTATTTT
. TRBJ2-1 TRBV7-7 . CASSSGREYNEQFF TGTGCCAGCAGCTCTGGTAGGGAGTACAATGAGCAGTTCTTC
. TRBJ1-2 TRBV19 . CASSRRQRVTYGYTF TGTGCCAGTAGTAGAAGACAGAGGGTAACCTATGGCTACACCTTC
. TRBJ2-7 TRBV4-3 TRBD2 CASSQDRTSGQYEQYF TGCGCCAGCAGCCAAGATCGGACTAGCGGTCAGTACGAGCAGTACTTC
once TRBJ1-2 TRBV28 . CASTTGVRGYTF TGTGCCAGCACCACAGGTGTTCGGGGCTACACCTTC
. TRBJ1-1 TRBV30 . CAWSEQTNTEAFF TGTGCCTGGAGTGAGCAGACGAACACTGAAGCTTTCTTT
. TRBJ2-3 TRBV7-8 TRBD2 CASSLPTAGSLTDTQYF TGTGCCAGCAGCTTACCCACAGCGGGGTCCCTCACAGATACGCAGTATTTT
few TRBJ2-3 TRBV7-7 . CASSLGPTSTDTQYF TGTGCCAGCAGCTTAGGGCCGACTAGCACAGATACGCAGTATTTT
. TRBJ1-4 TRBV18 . CASSEVTNEKLFF TGTGCCAGCTCAGAGGTCACCAATGAAAAACTGTTTTTT
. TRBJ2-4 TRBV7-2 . CASSPGGRKNIQYF TGTGCCAGCAGCCCCGGGGGGCGAAAAAACATTCAGTACTTC
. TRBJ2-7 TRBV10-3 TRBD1 CAISGARAGGTYEQYF TGTGCCATCAGTGGTGCTAGGGCAGGGGGTACCTACGAGCAGTACTTC
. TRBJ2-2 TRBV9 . CASSVAGAEFPGELFF TGTGCCAGCAGCGTAGCGGGGGCTGAATTCCCCGGGGAGCTGTTTTTT
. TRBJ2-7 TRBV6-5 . CASSWDGYEQYF TGTGCCAGCAGTTGGGACGGCTACGAGCAGTACTTC
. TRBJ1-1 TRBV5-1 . CASSPTLNTEAFF TGCGCCAGCAGCCCTACACTGAACACTGAAGCTTTCTTT
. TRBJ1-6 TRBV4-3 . CASSQDPYSSYNSPLHF TGCGCCAGCAGCCAAGATCCGTACAGCTCCTATAATTCACCCCTCCACTTT
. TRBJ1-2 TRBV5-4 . CASRRHTYGYTF TGTGCCAGCAGACGTCACACCTATGGCTACACCTTC
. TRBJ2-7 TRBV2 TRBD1 CASSPGTGWYEQYF TGTGCCAGCAGTCCCGGGACAGGGTGGTACGAGCAGTACTTC
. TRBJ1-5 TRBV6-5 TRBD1 CASSQGQGRNQPQHF TGTGCCAGCAGCCAAGGACAGGGGCGCAATCAGCCCCAGCATTTT
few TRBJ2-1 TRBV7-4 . CASSLIPQNHYNEQFF TGTGCCAGCAGCTTAATCCCGCAGAACCACTACAATGAGCAGTTCTTC
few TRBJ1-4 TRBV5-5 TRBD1 CASSLNRGRETKLFF TGTGCCAGCAGCTTAAACAGGGGGCGCGAAACCAAACTGTTTTTT
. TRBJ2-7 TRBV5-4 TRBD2 CASSQTSGRSQYF TGTGCCAGCAGCCAGACTAGCGGACGCTCGCAGTACTTC
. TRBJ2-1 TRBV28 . CASSLRDRGRTEQFF TGTGCCAGCAGTTTAAGGGACCGCGGCAGGACAGAGCAGTTCTTC
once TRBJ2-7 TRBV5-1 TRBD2 CASSLDLAGLYEQYF TGCGCCAGCAGCTTGGATCTAGCGGGCCTCTACGAGCAGTACTTC
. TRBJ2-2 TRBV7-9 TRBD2 CASTHPTSGDSNTGELFF TGTGCCAGCACCCATCCGACTAGCGGGGATTCGAACACCGGGGAGCTGTTTTTT
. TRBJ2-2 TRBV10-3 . CAISEQLTGELFF TGTGCCATCAGTGAACAGCTCACCGGGGAGCTGTTTTTT
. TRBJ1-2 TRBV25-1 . CASSSPGGARNYGYTF TGTGCCAGCAGTTCCCCGGGGGGAGCGAGGAACTATGGCTACACCTTC
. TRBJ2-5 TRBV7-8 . CASSPRGSETQYF TGTGCCAGCAGCCCGCGAGGGAGTGAGACCCAGTACTTC
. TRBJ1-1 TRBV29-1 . CSALTGRTEAFF TGCAGCGCTTTGACAGGCCGCACTGAAGCTTTCTTT
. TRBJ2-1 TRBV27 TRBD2 CASSFRAGGLNEQFF TGTGCCAGCAGTTTTAGAGCGGGAGGTTTAAACGAGCAGTTCTTC
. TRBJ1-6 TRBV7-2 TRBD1 CASSLFGQGDSPLHF TGTGCCAGCAGCTTATTCGGACAGGGGGATTCACCCCTCCACTTT
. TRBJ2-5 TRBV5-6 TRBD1 CASSLGQGVQETQYF TGTGCCAGCAGCTTGGGACAGGGAGTGCAAGAGACCCAGTACTTC
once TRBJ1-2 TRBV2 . CASSGEWATVYGYTF TGTGCCAGCAGTGGCGAATGGGCCACTGTCTATGGCTACACCTTC
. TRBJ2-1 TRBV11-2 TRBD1 CASSWDRGNEQFF TGTGCCAGCAGCTGGGACAGGGGGAATGAGCAGTTCTTC
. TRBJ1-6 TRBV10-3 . CAISEREGNSPLHF TGTGCCATCAGTGAAAGGGAGGGCAATTCACCCCTCCACTTT
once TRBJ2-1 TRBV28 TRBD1 CASSAPTGHSYNEQFF TGTGCCAGCAGTGCGCCGACAGGGCACTCCTACAATGAGCAGTTCTTC
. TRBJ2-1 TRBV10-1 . CASSESGGYNEQFF TGCGCCAGCAGTGAGTCGGGGGGCTACAATGAGCAGTTCTTC
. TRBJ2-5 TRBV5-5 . CASSPWAGSQYF TGTGCCAGCAGCCCATGGGCGGGAAGCCAGTACTTC
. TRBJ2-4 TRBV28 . CASTRGQSAKNIQYF TGTGCCAGCACCCGGGGGCAGTCAGCCAAAAACATTCAGTACTTC
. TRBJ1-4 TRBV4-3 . CASSPRVGATNEKLFF TGCGCCAGCAGCCCCAGGGTGGGGGCAACTAATGAAAAACTGTTTTTT
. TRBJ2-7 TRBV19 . CASSIGLNYEQYF TGTGCCAGTAGTATCGGACTAAACTACGAGCAGTACTTC
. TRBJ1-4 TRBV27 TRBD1 CASSLSGQAADNEKLFF TGTGCCAGCAGTTTATCGGGACAGGCGGCCGATAATGAAAAACTGTTTTTT
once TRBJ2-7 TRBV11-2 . CASSLNRGYEQYF TGTGCCAGCAGCTTAAATCGCGGCTACGAGCAGTACTTC
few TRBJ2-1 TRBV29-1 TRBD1 CSVDGQGAGNEQFF TGCAGCGTTGACGGGCAGGGGGCGGGGAATGAGCAGTTCTTC
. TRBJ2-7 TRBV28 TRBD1 CASSLGGQGAEQYF TGTGCCAGCAGTTTAGGCGGGCAGGGGGCCGAGCAGTACTTC
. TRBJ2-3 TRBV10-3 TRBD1 CAISESLTGGTDTQYF TGTGCCATCAGTGAGAGTTTGACAGGGGGCACAGATACGCAGTATTTT
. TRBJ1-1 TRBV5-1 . CASSLGWGNTEAFF TGCGCCAGCAGCTTGGGTTGGGGAAACACTGAAGCTTTCTTT
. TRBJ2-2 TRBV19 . CASSIRQAPGELFF TGTGCCAGTAGTATTAGACAAGCGCCCGGGGAGCTGTTTTTT
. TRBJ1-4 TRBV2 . CASRVSDEKLFF TGTGCCAGCAGAGTGTCGGATGAAAAACTGTTTTTT
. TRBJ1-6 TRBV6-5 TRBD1 CASTRDRVVNSPLHF TGTGCCAGCACCAGGGACAGGGTGGTCAATTCACCCCTCCACTTT
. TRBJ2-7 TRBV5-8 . CASSVEDGLKQYF TGTGCCAGCAGCGTGGAGGACGGTTTGAAACAGTACTTC
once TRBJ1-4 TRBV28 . CASSHRWGGINEKLFF TGTGCCAGCAGTCACCGGTGGGGGGGAATTAATGAAAAACTGTTTTTT